The 11 T cell receptor beta chains below come from one sample, sequenced in a study of CD8+CD57+ T cells in acquired aplastic anemia. An expansion of CD8+CD57+ cells by flow cytometry had been shown in patients chosen for sequencing. Genomic DNA, serving as template, underwent TCR beta VDJ and CDR3 profiling. From the reads, TCRdb called clonotypes with MiXCR, one entry per CDR3 protein. Of 450,000 to 600,000 distinct CDR3 sequences detected, around 30% appear once; the ten largest clones hold about 0.8%. Sequences were obtained from sorted CD4+, CD8+, or CD8+CD57+ T cells (not recorded which) from PBMCs. These receptors were collected from a human donor with aplastic anemia.

Details on this clonotype: A much larger clone differs by one base, so this may be a read error. The chain has TRBV4-3 and TRBJ1-2; TRBD1 is a possible D gene (6 bases). Per germline, CDR1 LGHNA and CDR2 YSLEER. The CDR3 sequence is 14 residues long. CDR3 in DNA: TGCGCCAGCGGCCAAGATCGGGGGGCGACCGGCTACACCTTC. Its translation: CASGQDRGATGYTF.

The rearrangement links TRBV6-1 to TRBJ2-7; D is unclear. Germline V gene lookup returns CDR1 MNHNS and CDR2 SASEGT. The CDR3 covers 14 residues. V lost 4 bases, J lost 1 base, and 11 bases lay in between. The CDR3 spells CASSGDFGSYEQYF. The CDR3 DNA is TGTGCCAGCAGTGGGGATTTTGGTTCCTACGAGCAGTACTTC.

The chain combines TRBV27 with TRBJ2-7; maybe TRBD1 (6 bases). This CDR3 spans 15 amino acids. V dropped 6 bases and J dropped 2 bases, with 17 bases sitting between them. From germline, CDR1 is MNHEY and CDR2 SMNVEV (reference sequence). The CDR3 sequence: CASSPGHVAPYEQYF. Written as DNA, the CDR3 is TGTGCCAGCAGCCCGGGACACGTCGCACCCTACGAGCAGTACTTC.

This clonotype was counted only a few times. The rearrangement uses TRBV11-2 and TRBJ2-5; 14 nucleotides agree with TRBD2. J lost 1 base, V lost 6 bases, and 10 bases had no gene match. Germline V gene sequence: CDR1 SGHAT, CDR2 FQNNGV. The CDR3 is made up of 18 amino acids. CDR3 DNA sequence: TGTGCCAGCAGACCTGGGACTAGCGGGGGAAACCCCCAAGAGACCCAGTACTTC. Its protein product is CASRPGTSGGNPQETQYF.

About this clonotype: The junction does not match germline at one end; this may be a read error. The genes are TRBV6-1 and TRBJ1-1; 10 positions agree with TRBD1. The CDR3 runs 13 residues. CDR1 is MNHNS, CDR2 SASEGT, per germline. The CDR3 region is CAISDRGRAEAFF. The CDR3 DNA reads as TGTGCCATCAGTGACAGGGGGCGCGCTGAAGCCTTCTTT.

This sequence joins TRBV4-2 and TRBJ1-4; D may be TRBD1 (5 bases). The CDR3 length is 14 residues. Germline values: CDR1 LGHNA, CDR2 YNFKEQ. Between the trimmed V and J ends, which lost 2 bases and 4 bases, there was a span of 8 bases. CDR3 region: CASSQLQGNEKLFF. CDR3 bases: TGTGCCAGCAGCCAACTCCAGGGTAATGAAAAACTGTTTTTT.

The V and J genes are TRBV7-6 and TRBJ1-1, with unresolved D. V gave up 5 bases and J gave up 6 bases, with 19 bases separating them. The CDR3 covers 15 residues. CDR1 is SGHVS, CDR2 FNYEAQ, per germline. CDR3: CASSHGRPPNAEAFF. CDR3 nucleotide sequence: TGTGCCAGCAGCCACGGACGGCCACCCAACGCTGAAGCTTTCTTT. The variable domain in full, with the rest retrieved from reference TRBV7-6 and TRBJ1-1, is GAGVSQSPRYKVTKRGQDVALRCDPISGHVSLYWYRQALGQGPEFLTYFNYEAQQDKSGLPNDRFSAERPEGSISTLTIQRTEQRDSAMYRCASSHGRPPNAEAFFGQGTRLTVV.

This clonotype turned up a few times. The junction does not match germline at one end; this may be a read error. The chain uses TRBV24-1 and TRBJ2-7; D call uncertain. This CDR3 contains 12 residues. Germline loops: CDR1 KGHDR, CDR2 SFDVKD. DNA for the CDR3: TGTGCCAGCAGTTTTCGGCCCCTGGAGCAGTACTTC. It codes for CASSFRPLEQYF.

This clonotype was seen ten or more times. This chain connects TRBV19 to TRBJ1-2, with TRBD1 as a possible D gene (5 bases). CDR1 and CDR2 (germline): LNHDA, SQIVND (reference sequence). The germline V and J ends were trimmed by 4 bases and 4 bases, with 19 bases remaining between them. The CDR3 contains 16 residues. The CDR3 nucleotides read TGTGCCAGTAGTAGCCAACGACAGAGTCTCGTCTATGGCTACACCTTC. This codes for CASSSQRQSLVYGYTF. Filled out from reference TRBV19 and TRBJ1-2, the complete variable domain reads DGGITQSPKYLFRKEGQNVTLSCEQNLNHDAMYWYRQDPGQGLRLIYYSQIVNDFQKGDIAEGYSVSREKKESFPLTVTSAQKNPTAFYLCASSSQRQSLVYGYTFGSGTRLTVV.

Details on this clonotype: This CDR3 fails to terminate in the conserved phenylalanine or tryptophan, so it likely reflects a read error. This chain joins TRBV19 and TRBJ2-3, with no clear D. This CDR3 region has 13 residues. From germline, CDR1 is LNHDA and CDR2 SQIVND (reference sequence). V gave up 0 bases and J gave up 4 bases, with 5 bases separating them. CDR3 DNA: TGTGCCAGTAGTATAGACGGCGCAGATACGCAGTATCTT. Its translation is CASSIDGADTQYL.

Details on this clonotype: It is likely a read error, because the conserved phenylalanine at the end of the CDR3 is missing. This chain uses TRBV9 with TRBJ1-1, with a possible D match to TRBD1 (5 bases). Trimming removed 7 bases from V and 3 bases from J, with 10 bases in between. CDR3 length: 12 residues. The germline CDR1 and CDR2 sequences are SGDLS and YYNGEE. CDR3 protein: CASGAGYTEAFS. The DNA for the CDR3 is TGTGCCAGCGGGGCAGGGTACACTGAAGCTTTCTCT.